Each of the 18 T cell receptor beta chains below was sequenced from the same sample in a study of blood T cell repertoires in COVID-19. TCRdb's copy holds only in-frame clones and misses some; the assay was immunoSEQ multiplex PCR. The sample consists of around 17,000 clones, over 75% of them appearing once. Sequencing used peripheral blood. The receptor set was obtained from a woman between 65 and 79 years old with active COVID-19.

The chain has TRBV2 and TRBJ2-7, with TRBD1 matching 10 bases. This CDR3 region has 14 residues. Per the germline V gene, CDR1 is SNHLY and CDR2 is FYNNEI. After removal of 8 bases from V and 7 bases from J, the junction contained 11 bases not matched to a gene. The CDR3 here is CASQTSSGQGEQYF. The CDR3 DNA reads TGTGCCAGCCAAACGTCGTCGGGACAGGGGGAGCAGTACTTC.

V gene TRBV5-6 combines with J gene TRBJ2-5, with 12 bases fitting TRBD2. Germline CDR1 and CDR2: SGHDT and YYEEEE. This CDR3 region has 16 residues. The V gene end was trimmed by 3 bases and the J gene end by 5 bases; junction bases not matched to a gene: 8. CDR3 nucleotide sequence: TGTGCCAGCAGCTCTTTCTCGACTAGCGGGAGCGAGACCCAGTACTTC. It yields the protein CASSSFSTSGSETQYF.

This chain uses TRBV3-1 (or the pseudogene TRBV3-2) with TRBJ1-2; 7 bases are a match to TRBD1. The CDR3 is 15 residues long. Losses at the gene ends were 6 bases for V and 7 bases for J; bases not matched to a gene: 14. Germline V gene data show CDR1 as LGHDT and CDR2 as YNNKEL (reference sequence). As DNA, the CDR3 is TGTGCCAGCAGTCGCCCGGGAGGGGGCGCCGGTGGCTACACCTTC. Its translation: CASSRPGGGAGGYTF.

The V and J genes are TRBV28 and TRBJ1-5; no reliable D call. Germline V gene lookup returns CDR1 MDHEN and CDR2 SYDVKM. This CDR3 region has 18 residues. Trimming shortened V by 6 bases and J by 0 bases, and 21 bases separated the two germline ends. This CDR3 is CASSPLFGRSYSNQPQHF. Here the CDR3 DNA reads TGTGCCAGCAGCCCCCTTTTTGGGCGATCCTATAGCAATCAGCCCCAGCATTTT.

V and J are TRBV7-3 and TRBJ2-5; 7 bases agree with TRBD2. The CDR3 runs 15 residues. V lost 1 base and J lost 4; bases outside the gene matches: 6. Looked up from germline, CDR1 is SGHTA and CDR2 is FQGTGA. CDR3 residues: CASSLIGGSAETQYF. DNA for the CDR3: TGTGCCAGCAGCTTAATTGGCGGGAGTGCAGAGACCCAGTACTTC.

The DNA for the CDR3 is TGTGCCAGCAGCGGGAACTGGGGAGTCGCCGGGGAGCTGTTTTTT. It codes for CASSGNWGVAGELFF. V is TRBV5-8 and J is TRBJ2-2, with a tentative D call TRBD2 (5 bases). From germline, CDR1 is SGHTS and CDR2 YDEGEE. The CDR3 has 15 residues. Trimming left V 4 bases short and J 6 bases short, with 16 bases between.

The genes are TRBV6-5 and TRBJ2-1; tentative D call: TRBD2 (5 bases). Germline CDR1 reads MNHEY; CDR2 reads SVGAGI. Trimming shortened V by 6 bases and J by 4 bases, and 10 bases separated the two germline ends. The CDR3 runs 13 residues. CDR3 bases: TGTGCCAGCAGCTTGACTACTTACAATGAGCAGTTCTTC. Translation gives CASSLTTYNEQFF.

This clone is medium-sized by share. The chain is built from TRBV2 and TRBJ2-1, with 7 bases fitting TRBD2. The CDR3 is 12 amino acids. From germline, CDR1 is SNHLY and CDR2 FYNNEI. V lost 9 bases, J lost 8 bases, and 7 bases stayed unmatched. In nucleotides, the CDR3 is TGTGCCAGAAGATTGACTAGCCATGAGCAGTTCTTC. Translating it yields CARRLTSHEQFF.

This chain joins TRBV7-9 and TRBJ1-2; D uncertain. V lost 5 bases to trimming and J lost 4 bases, with 11 bases between them. The CDR3 is 13 residues long. Germline CDR1 SEHNR, CDR2 FQNEAQ (reference sequence). This CDR3 reads CASSPDEGYGYTF. The CDR3, as DNA: TGTGCCAGCAGCCCCGACGAGGGCTATGGCTACACCTTC.

The chain employs TRBV5-5 and TRBJ1-5, with D uncertain. CDR3 size: 14 residues. CDR1 is SGHKS and CDR2 is YYEKEE in the germline V gene (reference sequence). The germline V and J ends were trimmed by 0 bases and 2 bases, with 6 bases remaining between them. The CDR3 DNA is TGTGCCAGCAGCTTGGGCGGCGGCAATCAGCCCCAGCATTTT. It codes for CASSLGGGNQPQHF.

This clone was seen only a few times. The rearrangement joins TRBV11-2 to TRBJ2-5; 9 bases fit TRBD1. J lost 1 base, V lost 0 bases, and 12 bases had no gene match. The CDR3 is 19 residues long. Looked up from germline, CDR1 is SGHAT and CDR2 is FQNNGV. The CDR3 DNA is TGTGCCAGCAGCTTAGATGGGACAGGGTACCTTGGCAGCCAAGAGACCCAGTACTTC. This gives the protein CASSLDGTGYLGSQETQYF.

The chain combines TRBV5-6 with TRBJ2-7; a weak D match, TRBD1 (5 bases). The V gene lost 1 base and the J gene lost 0 bases, with 17 bases spanning the gap. In germline, CDR1 is SGHDT, CDR2 YYEEEE. The CDR3 runs 17 residues. The CDR3, as DNA: TGTGCCAGCAGCTTGTCCCCTGACAGCCCAATCTCCTACGAGCAGTACTTC. Protein sequence: CASSLSPDSPISYEQYF.

This clone was counted between two and nine times. The rearrangement uses TRBV9 and TRBJ2-1; 7 positions match TRBD2. The J segment lost 0 bases and the V segment lost 4 bases, leaving 7 bases of the junction unmatched. The CDR3 has 16 residues. Germline CDR1 is SGDLS and CDR2 is YYNGEE. The CDR3 protein is CASSTTSASSYNEQFF. In nucleotides, the CDR3 is TGTGCCAGCAGCACCACTAGCGCGAGCTCCTACAATGAGCAGTTCTTC. Full variable domain (remainder filled in from reference TRBV9 and TRBJ2-1): DSGVTQTPKHLITATGQRVTLRCSPRSGDLSVYWYQQSLDQGLQFLIQYYNGEERAKGNILERFSAQQFPDLHSELNLSSLELGDSALYFCASSTTSASSYNEQFFGPGTRLTVL.

The rearrangement joins TRBV2 to TRBJ2-5; D is possibly TRBD2 (6 bases). The V gene's germline CDR1 is SNHLY and CDR2 FYNNEI. Between the trimmed V and J ends, which lost 7 bases and 5 bases, there was a span of 14 bases. The CDR3 extends over 13 amino acids. CDR3 sequence: CASILGRGETQYF. As DNA, the CDR3 is TGTGCCAGCATTCTCGGGAGAGGGGAGACCCAGTACTTC.

The V gene is TRBV27, the J gene TRBJ2-7; a weak D match, TRBD2 (7 bases). V lost 4 bases and J lost 6, with 16 bases in between. Germline V gene lookup returns CDR1 MNHEY and CDR2 SMNVEV (reference sequence). The CDR3 is 14 amino acids. The CDR3 loop is CASSSGAGAGEQYF. Written as DNA, the CDR3 is TGTGCCAGCAGTTCAGGGGCGGGGGCGGGCGAGCAGTACTTC.

The chain carries TRBV6-2 or TRBV6-3 and TRBJ2-3; 11 nucleotides agree with TRBD2. The trim removed 5 bases at V and 4 bases at J, leaving 11 bases unmatched. Germline lookup yields CDR1 MNHEY and CDR2 SVGEGT. The CDR3 runs 17 residues. CDR3 amino acids: CASSPPLAGGLPDTQYF. The CDR3 bases are TGTGCCAGCAGTCCCCCGCTAGCGGGAGGCCTCCCAGATACGCAGTATTTT.

The gene calls are TRBV4-3 and TRBJ1-5, with unresolved D. V was shortened by 1 base and J by 6 bases, with 10 bases between the two germline ends. In germline, CDR1 is LGHNA, CDR2 YSLEER. The CDR3 runs 14 residues. The CDR3 is CASSQVLGVQPQHF. In nucleotides, the CDR3 is TGCGCCAGCAGCCAAGTCCTGGGAGTTCAGCCCCAGCATTTT.

V usage is TRBV6-6 and J usage is TRBJ2-7; TRBD2 matches 12 bases. J was trimmed by 5 bases and V by 4 bases; bases with no gene match: 9. CDR3 length equals 16 residues. Germline lookup yields CDR1 MNHNY and CDR2 SVGAGI (reference sequence). The chain's CDR3 is CASSSHASGRGDEQYF. CDR3 sequence (DNA): TGTGCCAGCAGTTCCCACGCTAGCGGGAGGGGCGACGAGCAGTACTTC.